This is a list of T cell receptor beta chains from one sample in a study of T cell changes during pregnancy in multiple sclerosis. Generated by immunoSEQ multiplex PCR, the TCRdb table keeps only in-frame clones and is missing some. Found here are about 83,000 clones, roughly 96% of them singletons; the top ten hold under 1.2%. The specimen was peripheral blood, collected in the second trimester of pregnancy. Receptor source: a female donor with multiple sclerosis, enrolled in a pregnancy study. Each CDR3 is given with its conserved first and last residue. The order of the fields is CDR3 protein, CDR3 DNA, V gene, J gene, clone size, D gene. D genes are given only for firm matches. Clone size is stated in some rows and not others, as once, few, many or a class when expanded.

CDR3aa: CAWKRVSTDTQYF
CDR3nt: TGTGCCTGGAAGAGGGTAAGCACAGATACGCAGTATTTT
v_gene: TRBV30
j_gene: TRBJ2-3
abundance: -
d_gene: -

CDR3aa: CASSVVGDYQETQYF
CDR3nt: TGTGCCAGCAGCGTAGTAGGGGACTACCAAGAGACCCAGTACTTC
v_gene: TRBV9
j_gene: TRBJ2-5
abundance: -
d_gene: -

CDR3aa: CASRRTGGGNTEAFF
CDR3nt: TGTGCCAGCCGCCGAACAGGGGGTGGTAACACTGAAGCTTTCTTT
v_gene: TRBV27
j_gene: TRBJ1-1
abundance: -
d_gene: TRBD1

CDR3aa: CASRGQITDTQYF
CDR3nt: TGTGCCAGCAGAGGACAGATTACAGATACGCAGTATTTT
v_gene: TRBV6-1
j_gene: TRBJ2-3
abundance: -
d_gene: -

CDR3aa: CASSYSGTGIGQPQHF
CDR3nt: TGTGCCAGCAGCTATAGCGGGACAGGGATCGGTCAGCCCCAGCATTTT
v_gene: TRBV5-5
j_gene: TRBJ1-5
abundance: -
d_gene: TRBD1

CDR3aa: CASSQGKTGTGVSYEQYF
CDR3nt: TGCGCCAGCAGCCAAGGGAAAACCGGGACAGGGGTTTCCTACGAGCAGTACTTC
v_gene: TRBV4-1
j_gene: TRBJ2-7
abundance: -
d_gene: TRBD1

CDR3aa: CASSPGQGRGNEQFF
CDR3nt: TGCGCCAGCAGCCCCGGGCAGGGCAGGGGCAATGAGCAGTTCTTC
v_gene: TRBV5-1
j_gene: TRBJ2-1
abundance: few
d_gene: -

CDR3aa: CASRDLAETGELFF
CDR3nt: TGTGCCAGCAGGGATTTGGCGGAGACCGGGGAGCTGTTTTTT
v_gene: TRBV27
j_gene: TRBJ2-2
abundance: few
d_gene: -

CDR3aa: CASSYSQALTGELFF
CDR3nt: TGTGCCAGCAGTTACTCGCAAGCTTTGACCGGGGAGCTGTTTTTT
v_gene: TRBV6-5
j_gene: TRBJ2-2
abundance: -
d_gene: -

CDR3aa: CASSQSPTGQETQYF
CDR3nt: TGCGCCAGCAGCCAATCCCCGACAGGGCAAGAGACCCAGTACTTC
v_gene: TRBV4-1
j_gene: TRBJ2-5
abundance: -
d_gene: TRBD1

CDR3aa: CASSIYGTSGSDEQFF
CDR3nt: TGTGCCAGTAGTATTTATGGGACTAGCGGGAGTGATGAGCAGTTCTTC
v_gene: TRBV19
j_gene: TRBJ2-1
abundance: -
d_gene: TRBD2

CDR3aa: CASSHRAGGYAEAFF
CDR3nt: TGTGCCAGCAGTCACAGGGCAGGCGGCTACGCTGAAGCTTTCTTT
v_gene: TRBV6-1
j_gene: TRBJ1-1
abundance: -
d_gene: -

CDR3aa: CASSEDRGVGSEQFF
CDR3nt: TGTGCCAGCAGTGAAGACAGGGGAGTCGGGAGTGAGCAGTTCTTC
v_gene: TRBV25-1
j_gene: TRBJ2-1
abundance: -
d_gene: TRBD1

CDR3aa: CASSIDLGAGAGNEQFF
CDR3nt: TGTGCCAGTAGTATAGATCTTGGAGCGGGAGCGGGTAATGAGCAGTTCTTC
v_gene: TRBV19
j_gene: TRBJ2-1
abundance: -
d_gene: TRBD2

CDR3aa: CASGLTRTSGSYEQYF
CDR3nt: TGTGCCAGCGGCCTGACGAGGACTAGCGGTTCCTACGAGCAGTACTTC
v_gene: TRBV2
j_gene: TRBJ2-7
abundance: -
d_gene: TRBD2

CDR3aa: CASSSMALAGRTYEQYF
CDR3nt: TGTGCCAGCAGTTCTATGGCTCTAGCGGGGCGAACCTACGAGCAGTACTTC
v_gene: TRBV27
j_gene: TRBJ2-7
abundance: once
d_gene: TRBD2

CDR3aa: CASRTGAKNIQYF
CDR3nt: TGTGCCAGCAGGACTGGGGCCAAAAACATTCAGTACTTC
v_gene: TRBV6-1
j_gene: TRBJ2-4
abundance: -
d_gene: -

CDR3aa: CASSEGLATDTQYF
CDR3nt: TGTGCCAGCAGCGAGGGACTAGCGACGGATACGCAGTATTTT
v_gene: TRBV9
j_gene: TRBJ2-3
abundance: -
d_gene: TRBD2

CDR3aa: CAMNTGGLSGANVLTF
CDR3nt: TGTGCCATGAATACAGGGGGTCTCTCTGGGGCCAACGTCCTGACTTTC
v_gene: TRBV10-3
j_gene: TRBJ2-6
abundance: -
d_gene: TRBD1

CDR3aa: CSVARISGTEAFF
CDR3nt: TGCAGCGTTGCTCGGATTTCGGGGACTGAAGCTTTCTTT
v_gene: TRBV29-1
j_gene: TRBJ1-1
abundance: -
d_gene: -

CDR3aa: CSVEGTPGQPQHF
CDR3nt: TGCAGCGTTGAAGGAACCCCCGGGCAGCCCCAGCATTTT
v_gene: TRBV29-1
j_gene: TRBJ1-5
abundance: once
d_gene: -

CDR3aa: CASRAGNTEAFF
CDR3nt: TGTGCCAGCAGGGCAGGGAACACTGAAGCTTTCTTT
v_gene: TRBV6-1
j_gene: TRBJ1-1
abundance: -
d_gene: -

CDR3aa: CASSLIRQRLAGGGETQYF
CDR3nt: TGTGCCAGCAGCTTAATCCGTCAGAGACTAGCGGGAGGAGGGGAGACCCAGTACTTC
v_gene: TRBV5-5
j_gene: TRBJ2-5
abundance: -
d_gene: TRBD2

CDR3aa: CASSGGGLFNEQFF
CDR3nt: TGTGCCAGCAGTGGGGGCGGTCTTTTCAATGAGCAGTTCTTC
v_gene: TRBV6-1
j_gene: TRBJ2-1
abundance: once
d_gene: -

CDR3aa: CASGRTGGVDEQYF
CDR3nt: TGTGCTAGTGGCCGGACAGGGGGCGTCGACGAGCAGTACTTC
v_gene: TRBV12-5
j_gene: TRBJ2-7
abundance: -
d_gene: TRBD1

CDR3aa: CASRDVGASWGYTF
CDR3nt: TGTGCCAGCAGGGACGTGGGGGCGAGTTGGGGCTACACCTTC
v_gene: TRBV28
j_gene: TRBJ1-2
abundance: few
d_gene: -

CDR3aa: CASSKGRLAGFYNEQFF
CDR3nt: TGTGCCAGCAGCAAAGGTAGACTAGCGGGTTTCTACAATGAGCAGTTCTTC
v_gene: TRBV21-1
j_gene: TRBJ2-1
abundance: once
d_gene: -

CDR3aa: CASSIFAGGTDTQYF
CDR3nt: TGTGCCAGTAGTATTTTTGCGGGGGGCACAGATACGCAGTATTTT
v_gene: TRBV19
j_gene: TRBJ2-3
abundance: -
d_gene: TRBD2

CDR3aa: CASSSRVRGANVLTF
CDR3nt: TGTGCCAGCAGCTCCAGGGTGCGGGGGGCCAACGTCCTGACTTTC
v_gene: TRBV7-2
j_gene: TRBJ2-6
abundance: -
d_gene: -

CDR3aa: CASSLIMGHTNEKLFF
CDR3nt: TGTGCCAGCAGCTTAATAATGGGACACACTAATGAAAAACTGTTTTTT
v_gene: TRBV7-6
j_gene: TRBJ1-4
abundance: -
d_gene: -

CDR3aa: CASSWGLAEGGNEQFF
CDR3nt: TGCGCCAGCAGCTGGGGACTAGCGGAGGGGGGCAATGAGCAGTTCTTC
v_gene: TRBV5-1
j_gene: TRBJ2-1
abundance: -
d_gene: TRBD2

CDR3aa: CASTNPRQGEAFF
CDR3nt: TGTGCCAGCACCAATCCTCGACAGGGTGAAGCTTTCTTT
v_gene: TRBV7-2
j_gene: TRBJ1-1
abundance: -
d_gene: TRBD1

CDR3aa: CASNQGHGNTIYF
CDR3nt: TGCGCCAGCAACCAGGGCCATGGAAACACCATATATTTT
v_gene: TRBV5-1
j_gene: TRBJ1-3
abundance: -
d_gene: -

CDR3aa: CASSSSTDTQYF
CDR3nt: TGTGCCAGCAGCTCGAGCACAGATACGCAGTATTTT
v_gene: TRBV7-3
j_gene: TRBJ2-3
abundance: once
d_gene: -

CDR3aa: CASADRYTGYGYTF
CDR3nt: TGTGCCAGCGCCGATAGATATACAGGGTATGGCTACACCTTC
v_gene: TRBV11-3
j_gene: TRBJ1-2
abundance: -
d_gene: -

CDR3aa: CASSKQGLKAEAFF
CDR3nt: TGTGCCAGTAGCAAACAGGGTTTGAAGGCTGAAGCTTTCTTT
v_gene: TRBV19
j_gene: TRBJ1-1
abundance: once
d_gene: -

CDR3aa: CASSSTDRALETQYF
CDR3nt: TGTGCCAGCAGCTCTACGGACAGGGCCCTCGAGACCCAGTACTTC
v_gene: TRBV7-7
j_gene: TRBJ2-5
abundance: -
d_gene: TRBD1

CDR3aa: CASSSRGGSDTQYF
CDR3nt: TGCGCCAGCAGCTCTCGGGGGGGATCAGATACGCAGTATTTT
v_gene: TRBV5-1
j_gene: TRBJ2-3
abundance: -
d_gene: TRBD2

CDR3aa: CASSLALRDEQYF
CDR3nt: TGTGCCAGTTCCCTAGCCCTCCGAGACGAGCAGTACTTC
v_gene: TRBV19
j_gene: TRBJ2-7
abundance: once
d_gene: -

CDR3aa: CASSPTPSGSTRNEQYF
CDR3nt: TGTGCCAGCAGCCCGACTCCTAGCGGATCCACGCGGAACGAGCAGTACTTC
v_gene: TRBV5-4
j_gene: TRBJ2-7
abundance: -
d_gene: TRBD2

CDR3aa: CASSTTGITNYGYTF
CDR3nt: TGTGCCAGCAGTACTACAGGGATTACTAACTATGGCTACACCTTC
v_gene: TRBV6-1
j_gene: TRBJ1-2
abundance: -
d_gene: -

CDR3aa: CASSDPGQGSSGNTIYF
CDR3nt: TGTGCCAGCAGTGACCCCGGACAGGGAAGCTCTGGAAACACCATATATTTT
v_gene: TRBV6-4
j_gene: TRBJ1-3
abundance: -
d_gene: TRBD1

CDR3aa: CAWSVPNTRMRGYTF
CDR3nt: TGTGCCTGGAGTGTTCCTAATACCAGAATGCGGGGCTACACCTTC
v_gene: TRBV30
j_gene: TRBJ1-2
abundance: once
d_gene: -

CDR3aa: CASSTLPTSGSSYNEQFF
CDR3nt: TGTGCCAGCAGCACTCTCCCGACTAGCGGAAGCTCCTACAATGAGCAGTTCTTC
v_gene: TRBV7-9
j_gene: TRBJ2-1
abundance: -
d_gene: TRBD2

CDR3aa: CASSLEGAHEKLFF
CDR3nt: TGCGCCAGCAGCTTGGAGGGGGCGCATGAAAAACTGTTTTTT
v_gene: TRBV5-1
j_gene: TRBJ1-4
abundance: -
d_gene: TRBD1

CDR3aa: CASREEFRPNYEQYF
CDR3nt: TGCGCCAGCAGAGAAGAATTCAGGCCCAACTACGAGCAGTACTTC
v_gene: TRBV5-1
j_gene: TRBJ2-7
abundance: -
d_gene: -

CDR3aa: CASTRRDKHYEQYF
CDR3nt: TGTGCCAGCACCCGTCGGGACAAACACTACGAGCAGTACTTC
v_gene: TRBV7-9
j_gene: TRBJ2-7
abundance: -
d_gene: -

CDR3aa: CTSSQGLAGSYNEQFF
CDR3nt: TGTACCAGCAGCCAAGGACTAGCGGGATCCTACAATGAGCAGTTCTTC
v_gene: TRBV14
j_gene: TRBJ2-1
abundance: -
d_gene: TRBD2

CDR3aa: CASSLPSSYNEQFF
CDR3nt: TGTGCCAGCAGCTTACCGAGCTCCTACAATGAGCAGTTCTTC
v_gene: TRBV7-6
j_gene: TRBJ2-1
abundance: -
d_gene: -

CDR3aa: CASSRTQGASNEKLFF
CDR3nt: TGCGCCAGCAGCCGGACACAGGGGGCATCCAATGAAAAACTGTTTTTT
v_gene: TRBV4-3
j_gene: TRBJ1-4
abundance: -
d_gene: TRBD1

CDR3aa: CASSITGSDTQYF
CDR3nt: TGTGCCAGTAGTATCACGGGGTCAGATACGCAGTATTTT
v_gene: TRBV19
j_gene: TRBJ2-3
abundance: -
d_gene: -

CDR3aa: CASSDQRLDPYNEQFF
CDR3nt: TGTGCCAGCAGTGATCAAAGACTAGACCCCTACAATGAGCAGTTCTTC
v_gene: TRBV25-1
j_gene: TRBJ2-1
abundance: -
d_gene: -

CDR3aa: CASSDRGIYSNQPQHF
CDR3nt: TGTGCCAGCAGTGACAGGGGAATTTATAGCAATCAGCCCCAGCATTTT
v_gene: TRBV6-1
j_gene: TRBJ1-5
abundance: -
d_gene: -

CDR3aa: CASKPTGGSYNEQFF
CDR3nt: TGTGCCAGCAAACCTACAGGGGGCTCCTACAATGAGCAGTTCTTC
v_gene: TRBV6-1
j_gene: TRBJ2-1
abundance: -
d_gene: TRBD1